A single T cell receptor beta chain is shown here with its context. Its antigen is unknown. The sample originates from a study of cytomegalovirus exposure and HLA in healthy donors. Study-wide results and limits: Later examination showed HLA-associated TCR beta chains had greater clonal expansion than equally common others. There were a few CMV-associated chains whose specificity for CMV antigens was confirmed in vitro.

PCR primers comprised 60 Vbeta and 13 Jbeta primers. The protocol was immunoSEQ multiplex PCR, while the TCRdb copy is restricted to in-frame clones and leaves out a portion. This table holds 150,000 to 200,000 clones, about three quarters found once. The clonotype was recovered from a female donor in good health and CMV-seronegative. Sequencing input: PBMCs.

The CDR3, as DNA: TGTGCCACCAGCAGAGATGGGGGGGGCGACGAGCAGTACTTC. Protein product: CATSRDGGGDEQYF. The chain is built from TRBV15 and TRBJ2-5; perhaps TRBD2 as D (7 bases). The DNA end is more similar to TRBJ2-7, so the J call may be wrong. Germline V gene data show CDR1 as LNHNV and CDR2 as YYDKDF (reference sequence). CDR3 size: 14 residues.